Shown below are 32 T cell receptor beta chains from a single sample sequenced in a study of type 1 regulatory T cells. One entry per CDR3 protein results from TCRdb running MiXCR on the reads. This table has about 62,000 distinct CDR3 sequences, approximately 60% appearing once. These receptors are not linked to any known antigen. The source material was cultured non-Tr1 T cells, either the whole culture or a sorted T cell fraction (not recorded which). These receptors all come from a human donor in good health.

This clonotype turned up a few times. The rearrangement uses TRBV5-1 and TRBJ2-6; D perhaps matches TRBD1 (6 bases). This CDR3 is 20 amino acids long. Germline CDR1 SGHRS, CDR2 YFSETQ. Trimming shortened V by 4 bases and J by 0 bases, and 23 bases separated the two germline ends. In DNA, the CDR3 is TGCGCCAGCAGCGGGTTAACTCCGGACAGAGGAAGCTCTGGGGCCAACGTCCTGACTTTC. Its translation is CASSGLTPDRGSSGANVLTF.

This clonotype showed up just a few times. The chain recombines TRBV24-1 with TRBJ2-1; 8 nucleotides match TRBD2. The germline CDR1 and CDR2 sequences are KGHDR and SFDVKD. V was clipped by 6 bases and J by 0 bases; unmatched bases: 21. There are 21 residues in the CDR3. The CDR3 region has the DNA TGTGCCACCAGTCGTGGGCCAGTAGCGGGACCCCAGTCGGGCTCCTACAATGAGCAGTTCTTC. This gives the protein CATSRGPVAGPQSGSYNEQFF.

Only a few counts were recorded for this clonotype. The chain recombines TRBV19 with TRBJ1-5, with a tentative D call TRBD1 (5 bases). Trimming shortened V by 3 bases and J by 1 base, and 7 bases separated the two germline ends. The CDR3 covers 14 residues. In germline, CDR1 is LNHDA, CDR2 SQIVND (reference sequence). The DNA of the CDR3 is TGTGCCAGTAGTATGGGGGTGAGCAATCAGCCCCAGCATTTT. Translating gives CASSMGVSNQPQHF.

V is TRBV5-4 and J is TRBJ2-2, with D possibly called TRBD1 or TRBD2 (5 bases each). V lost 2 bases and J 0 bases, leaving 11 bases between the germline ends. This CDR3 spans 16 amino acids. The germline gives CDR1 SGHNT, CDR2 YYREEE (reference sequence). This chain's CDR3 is CASSFDGDANTGELFF. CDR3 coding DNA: TGTGCCAGCAGCTTCGACGGGGACGCGAACACCGGGGAGCTGTTTTTT.

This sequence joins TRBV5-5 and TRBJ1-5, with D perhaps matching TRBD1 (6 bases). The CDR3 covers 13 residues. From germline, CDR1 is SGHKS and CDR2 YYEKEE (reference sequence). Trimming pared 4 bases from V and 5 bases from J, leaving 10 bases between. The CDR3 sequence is CASSLPGDQPQHF. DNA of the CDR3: TGTGCCAGCAGCCTCCCAGGGGATCAGCCCCAGCATTTT.

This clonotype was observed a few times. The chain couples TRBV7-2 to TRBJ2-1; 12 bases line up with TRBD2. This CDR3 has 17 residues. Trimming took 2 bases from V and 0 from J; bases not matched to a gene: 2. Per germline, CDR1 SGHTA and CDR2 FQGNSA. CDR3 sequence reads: CASSLRTSGTSYNEQFF. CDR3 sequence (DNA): TGTGCCAGCAGCTTACGGACTAGCGGGACCTCCTACAATGAGCAGTTCTTC.

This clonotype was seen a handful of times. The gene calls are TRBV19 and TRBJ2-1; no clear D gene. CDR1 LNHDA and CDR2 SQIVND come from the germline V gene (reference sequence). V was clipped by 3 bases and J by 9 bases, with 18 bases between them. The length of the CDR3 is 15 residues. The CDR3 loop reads CASSIGQLQSSEQFF. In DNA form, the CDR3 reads TGTGCCAGTAGTATTGGGCAACTACAATCCAGTGAGCAGTTCTTC. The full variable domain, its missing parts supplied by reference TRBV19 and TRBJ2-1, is DGGITQSPKYLFRKEGQNVTLSCEQNLNHDAMYWYRQDPGQGLRLIYYSQIVNDFQKGDIAEGYSVSREKKESFPLTVTSAQKNPTAFYLCASSIGQLQSSEQFFGPGTRLTVL.

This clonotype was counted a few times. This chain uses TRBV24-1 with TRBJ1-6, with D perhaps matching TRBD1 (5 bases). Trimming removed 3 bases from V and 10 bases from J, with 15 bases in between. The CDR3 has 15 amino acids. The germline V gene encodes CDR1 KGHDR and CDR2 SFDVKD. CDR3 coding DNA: TGTGCCACCAGTGATGCCGGGGGAGAAGGATCACCCCTCCACTTT. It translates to CATSDAGGEGSPLHF.

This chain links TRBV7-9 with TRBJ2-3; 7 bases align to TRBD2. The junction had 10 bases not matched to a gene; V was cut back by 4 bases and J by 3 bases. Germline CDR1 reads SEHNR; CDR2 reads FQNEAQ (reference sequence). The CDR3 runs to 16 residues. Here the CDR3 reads CASSYPKGGITDTQYF. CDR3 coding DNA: TGTGCCAGCAGCTACCCGAAGGGAGGGATTACAGATACGCAGTATTTT. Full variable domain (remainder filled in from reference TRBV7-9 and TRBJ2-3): DTGVSQNPRHKITKRGQNVTFRCDPISEHNRLYWYRQTLGQGPEFLTYFQNEAQLEKSRLLSDRFSAERPKGSFSTLEIQRTEQGDSAMYLCASSYPKGGITDTQYFGPGTRLTVL.

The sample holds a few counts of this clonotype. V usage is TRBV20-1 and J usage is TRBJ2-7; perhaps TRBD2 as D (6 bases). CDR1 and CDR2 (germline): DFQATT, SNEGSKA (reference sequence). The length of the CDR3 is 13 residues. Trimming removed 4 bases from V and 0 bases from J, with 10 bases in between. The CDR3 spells CSAIAGSSYEQYF. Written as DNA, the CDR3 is TGCAGTGCTATCGCGGGAAGCTCCTACGAGCAGTACTTC.

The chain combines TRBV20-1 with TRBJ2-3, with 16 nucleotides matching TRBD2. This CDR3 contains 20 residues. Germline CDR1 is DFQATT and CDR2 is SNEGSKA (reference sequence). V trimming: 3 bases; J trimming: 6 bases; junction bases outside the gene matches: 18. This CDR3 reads CSARKRSGLAGGPPLDTQYF. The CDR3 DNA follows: TGCAGTGCTAGGAAGAGGTCGGGACTAGCGGGAGGGCCCCCCCTGGATACGCAGTATTTT.

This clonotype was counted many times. The CDR3 DNA reads TGTGCCAGCAGCCTCGGACGGAATCAGCCCCAGCATTTT. Residues: CASSLGRNQPQHF. This chain connects TRBV7-2 to TRBJ1-5; D is undetermined. The CDR3 sequence is 13 residues long. The germline gives CDR1 SGHTA, CDR2 FQGNSA. Trimming stripped 5 bases from V and 4 bases from J, with 9 bases between.

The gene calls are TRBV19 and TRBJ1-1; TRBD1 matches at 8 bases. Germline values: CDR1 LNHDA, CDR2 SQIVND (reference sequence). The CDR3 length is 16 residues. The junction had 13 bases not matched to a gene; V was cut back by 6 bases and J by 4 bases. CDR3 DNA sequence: TGTGCCAGTAGCCTCCTCCCAGGGGGCTTGGGCACTGAAGCTTTCTTT. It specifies CASSLLPGGLGTEAFF.

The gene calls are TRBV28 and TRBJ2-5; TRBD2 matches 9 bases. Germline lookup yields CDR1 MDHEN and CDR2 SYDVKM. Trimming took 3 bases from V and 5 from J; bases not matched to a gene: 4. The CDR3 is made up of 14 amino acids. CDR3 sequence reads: CASSFGTSRETQYF. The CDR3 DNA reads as TGTGCCAGCAGTTTCGGGACTAGCAGGGAGACCCAGTACTTC.

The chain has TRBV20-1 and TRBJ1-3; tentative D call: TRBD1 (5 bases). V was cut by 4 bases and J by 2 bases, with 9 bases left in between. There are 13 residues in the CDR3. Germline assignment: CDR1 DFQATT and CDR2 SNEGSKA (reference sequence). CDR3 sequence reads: CSATRGAGNTIYF. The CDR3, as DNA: TGCAGTGCTACCCGGGGGGCTGGAAACACCATATATTTT.

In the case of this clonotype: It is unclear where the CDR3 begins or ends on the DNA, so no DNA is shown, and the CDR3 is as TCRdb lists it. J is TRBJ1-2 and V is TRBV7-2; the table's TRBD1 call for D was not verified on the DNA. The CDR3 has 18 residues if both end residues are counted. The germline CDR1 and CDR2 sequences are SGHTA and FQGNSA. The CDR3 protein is CASSLAWGRGTTNYGYTF.

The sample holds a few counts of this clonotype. The CDR3 region is CASSLAQEQYF. CDR3 nucleotide sequence: TGTGCCAGCAGCTTAGCACAGGAACAGTACTTC. The rearrangement links TRBV7-2 to TRBJ2-7; tentative D call: TRBD1 (5 bases). The CDR3 extends over 11 amino acids. Germline CDR1 and CDR2: SGHTA and FQGNSA. The germline V and J ends were trimmed by 0 bases and 10 bases, with 7 bases remaining between them.

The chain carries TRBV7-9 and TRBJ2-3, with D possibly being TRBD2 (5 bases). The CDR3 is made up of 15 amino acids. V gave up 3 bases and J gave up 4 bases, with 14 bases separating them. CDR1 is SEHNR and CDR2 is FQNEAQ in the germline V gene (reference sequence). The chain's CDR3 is CASSLVSGQSDTQYF. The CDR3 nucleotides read TGTGCCAGCAGCTTGGTGAGCGGTCAGTCAGATACGCAGTATTTT.

CDR3 nucleotides: TGCAGTGCTAGAACAGGGGCGTTCAACCAAGAGACCCAGTACTTC. As protein: CSARTGAFNQETQYF. This rearrangement joins TRBV20-1 to TRBJ2-5; 7 nucleotides align to TRBD1. The CDR3 loop spans 15 amino acids. The V gene's germline CDR1 is DFQATT and CDR2 SNEGSKA (reference sequence). Trimming at V came to 2 bases and at J to 0 bases, leaving 6 bases not matched to a gene.

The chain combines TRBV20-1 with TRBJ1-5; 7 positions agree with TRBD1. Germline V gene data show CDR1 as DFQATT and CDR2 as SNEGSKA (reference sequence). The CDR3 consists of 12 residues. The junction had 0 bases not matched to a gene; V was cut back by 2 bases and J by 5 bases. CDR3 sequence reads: CSARTGDQPQHF. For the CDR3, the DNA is TGCAGTGCTAGAACAGGGGATCAGCCCCAGCATTTT.

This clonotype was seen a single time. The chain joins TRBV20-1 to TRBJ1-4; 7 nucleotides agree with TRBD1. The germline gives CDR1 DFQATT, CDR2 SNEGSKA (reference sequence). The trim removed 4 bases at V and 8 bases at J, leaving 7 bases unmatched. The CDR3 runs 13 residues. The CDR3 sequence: CSAIDRAGEKLFF. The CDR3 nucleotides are TGCAGTGCTATTGACAGGGCGGGGGAAAAACTGTTTTTT.

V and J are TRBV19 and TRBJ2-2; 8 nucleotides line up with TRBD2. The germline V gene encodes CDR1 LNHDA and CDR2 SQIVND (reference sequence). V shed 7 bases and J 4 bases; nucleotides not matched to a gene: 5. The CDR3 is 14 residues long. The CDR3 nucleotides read TGTGCCAGTACGCCTAGCGGGTCCACCGGGGAGCTGTTTTTT. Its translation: CASTPSGSTGELFF.

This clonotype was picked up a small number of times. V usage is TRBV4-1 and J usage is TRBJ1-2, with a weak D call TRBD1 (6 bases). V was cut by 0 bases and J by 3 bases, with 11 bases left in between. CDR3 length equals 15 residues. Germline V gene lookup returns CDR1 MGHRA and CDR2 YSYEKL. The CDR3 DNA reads TGCGCCAGCAGCCAAGATGGGGGGCTGGACTATGGCTACACCTTC. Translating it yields CASSQDGGLDYGYTF.

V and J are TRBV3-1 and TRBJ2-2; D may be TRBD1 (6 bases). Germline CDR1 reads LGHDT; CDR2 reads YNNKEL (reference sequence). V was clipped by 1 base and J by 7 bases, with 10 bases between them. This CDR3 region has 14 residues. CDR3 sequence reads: CASSQVGGVGELFF. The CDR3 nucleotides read TGTGCCAGCAGCCAAGTTGGGGGCGTCGGGGAGCTGTTTTTT. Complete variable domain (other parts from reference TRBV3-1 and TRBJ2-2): DTAVSQTPKYLVTQMGNDKSIKCEQNLGHDTMYWYKQDSKKFLKIMFSYNNKELIINETVPNRFSPKSPDKAHLNLHINSLELGDSAVYFCASSQVGGVGELFFGEGSRLTVL.

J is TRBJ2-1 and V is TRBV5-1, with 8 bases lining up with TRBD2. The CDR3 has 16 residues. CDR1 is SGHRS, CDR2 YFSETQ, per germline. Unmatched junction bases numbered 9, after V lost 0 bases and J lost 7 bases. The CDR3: CASSLVPGRVGNEQFF. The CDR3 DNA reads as TGCGCCAGCAGCTTGGTTCCCGGGAGGGTTGGGAATGAGCAGTTCTTC.

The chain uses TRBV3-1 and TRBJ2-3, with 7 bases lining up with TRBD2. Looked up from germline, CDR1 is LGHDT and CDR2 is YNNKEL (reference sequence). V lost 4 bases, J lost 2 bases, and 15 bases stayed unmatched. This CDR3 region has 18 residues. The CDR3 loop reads CASSPYLLAGAPTDTQYF. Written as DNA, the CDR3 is TGTGCCAGCAGCCCATATCTTCTCGCGGGAGCTCCCACAGATACGCAGTATTTT.

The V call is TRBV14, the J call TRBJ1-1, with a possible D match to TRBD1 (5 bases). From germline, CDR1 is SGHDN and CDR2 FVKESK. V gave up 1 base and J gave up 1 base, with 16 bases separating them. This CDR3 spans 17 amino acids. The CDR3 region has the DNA TGTGCCAGCAGCCAAGTAGGGGCTCCCCGGCCGAACACTGAAGCTTTCTTT. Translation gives CASSQVGAPRPNTEAFF.

Written as DNA, the CDR3 is TGTGCCAGCAGTGAAGCGGGAGTAGAGACCCAGTACTTC. It encodes CASSEAGVETQYF. The V and J genes are TRBV6-1 and TRBJ2-5; tentatively, D is TRBD2 (5 bases). Germline CDR1 is MNHNS and CDR2 is SASEGT. The length of the CDR3 is 13 residues. Trimming shortened V by 0 bases and J by 4 bases, and 6 bases separated the two germline ends.

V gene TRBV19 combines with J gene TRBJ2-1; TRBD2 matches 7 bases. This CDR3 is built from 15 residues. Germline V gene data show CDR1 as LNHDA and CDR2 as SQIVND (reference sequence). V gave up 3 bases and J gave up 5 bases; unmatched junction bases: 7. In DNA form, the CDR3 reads TGTGCCAGTAGTATTACGTGGGGGGGTAACAATGAGCAGTTCTTC. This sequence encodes CASSITWGGNNEQFF.

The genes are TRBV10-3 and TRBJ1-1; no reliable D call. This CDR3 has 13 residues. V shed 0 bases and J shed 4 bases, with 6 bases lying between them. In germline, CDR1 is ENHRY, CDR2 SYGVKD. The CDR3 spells CAISESRGTEAFF. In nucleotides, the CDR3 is TGTGCCATCAGTGAGTCCCGGGGCACTGAAGCTTTCTTT.

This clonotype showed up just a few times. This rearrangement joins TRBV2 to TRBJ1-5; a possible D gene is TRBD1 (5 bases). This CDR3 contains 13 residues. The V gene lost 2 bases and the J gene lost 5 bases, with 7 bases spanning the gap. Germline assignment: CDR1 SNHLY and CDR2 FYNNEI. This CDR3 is CASSERGHQPQHF. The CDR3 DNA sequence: TGTGCCAGCAGTGAAAGGGGACATCAGCCCCAGCATTTT.

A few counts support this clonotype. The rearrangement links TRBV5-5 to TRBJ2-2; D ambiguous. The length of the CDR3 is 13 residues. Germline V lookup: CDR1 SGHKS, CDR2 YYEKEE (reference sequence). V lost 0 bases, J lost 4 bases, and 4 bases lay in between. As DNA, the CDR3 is TGTGCCAGCAGCTTGGAACGCACCGGGGAGCTGTTTTTT. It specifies CASSLERTGELFF. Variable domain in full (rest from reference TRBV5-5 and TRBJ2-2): DAGVTQSPTHLIKTRGQQVTLRCSPISGHKSVSWYQQVLGQGPQFIFQYYEKEERGRGNFPDRFSARQFPNYSSELNVNALLLGDSALYLCASSLERTGELFFGEGSRLTVL.